A single sample is the source of the 19 T cell receptor beta chains below, sequenced in a study of shared T cell receptors in the human thymus. Sequencing used immunoSEQ multiplex PCR; TCRdb keeps in-frame clones, though not all of them. The sample lists some 720,000 clones; 88% were seen once. These same data were also listed under a study on human thymus T cells.

Sample: thymocytes. The receptors originated from a boy under two years old with a congenital heart defect.

This chain connects TRBV5-1 to TRBJ2-2, with 13 bases fitting TRBD2. This CDR3 is 19 amino acids long. Germline V gives CDR1 SGHRS, CDR2 YFSETQ. V was pared by 4 bases and J by 4 bases, with 13 bases of the junction left unmatched. CDR3 amino acids: CASSAETGTSGKSTGELFF. The CDR3 DNA follows: TGCGCCAGCAGCGCGGAAACCGGGACTAGCGGGAAGAGCACCGGGGAGCTGTTTTTT.

The chain couples TRBV29-1 to TRBJ2-1; 9 bases are shared with TRBD2. J was trimmed by 4 bases and V by 7 bases; bases with no gene match: 8. CDR1 SQVTM and CDR2 ANQGSEA come from the germline V gene. This CDR3 is 14 amino acids long. The CDR3 reads CSGKLAGRYNEQFF. The CDR3, as DNA: TGCAGCGGCAAACTAGCGGGTCGTTACAATGAGCAGTTCTTC.

Of note for this clone: No DNA is shown, since the ends of the CDR3 on it are uncertain; the CDR3 is the one TCRdb lists. This chain links TRBV6-5 with TRBJ1-5; TRBD1 is the table's D call and was not checked against the DNA. From its first to its last residue, the CDR3 has 15 amino acids. Germline CDR1 MNHEY, CDR2 SVGAGI. The CDR3 here is CASSSSDRGNQPQHF.

The chain joins TRBV19 to TRBJ1-1, with unresolved D. In germline, CDR1 is LNHDA, CDR2 SQIVND (reference sequence). The CDR3 consists of 14 residues. V shed 6 bases and J shed 0 bases, with 11 bases lying between them. The CDR3 region is CASRTGRMNTEAFF. CDR3 nucleotides: TGTGCCAGTAGGACGGGAAGGATGAACACTGAAGCTTTCTTT.

The chain carries TRBV20-1 and TRBJ2-7, with TRBD2 matching 8 bases. This CDR3 spans 11 amino acids. The germline V gene has CDR1 DFQATT and CDR2 SNEGSKA (reference sequence). Trimming removed 3 bases from V and 9 bases from J; junction bases left unmatched: 4. This CDR3 reads CSASREGWQYF. CDR3 coding DNA: TGCAGTGCTAGTCGGGAGGGGTGGCAGTACTTC.

The J gene is TRBJ2-7, the V gene TRBV25-1; D is undetermined. The CDR3 runs to 12 residues. Per the germline V gene, CDR1 is MGHDK and CDR2 is SYGVNS. The V and J ends lost 3 bases and 8 bases respectively, with 11 bases between them. DNA of the CDR3: TGTGCCAGCAGTGACGTCGGGTTAAAGCAGTACTTC. Protein: CASSDVGLKQYF.

The chain combines TRBV18 with TRBJ2-5, with 13 bases lining up with TRBD2. With V trimmed by 3 bases and J by 5 bases, 6 bases remained unmatched. Germline V lookup: CDR1 KGHSH, CDR2 LQKENI. CDR3 length equals 16 residues. Written as DNA, the CDR3 is TGTGCCAGCTCACCCCGGACTAGCGGGAGAGGCGAGACCCAGTACTTC. Protein sequence: CASSPRTSGRGETQYF.

This clone has just one count. This chain uses TRBV28 with TRBJ2-3; no definite D call. The CDR3 sequence is 15 residues long. The ends were cut back, 5 bases at V and 2 bases at J, with 14 bases in the middle. Germline CDR1 MDHEN, CDR2 SYDVKM. The CDR3 nucleotides read TGTGCCAGCAGTCCTCCCCCTAGAAACACAGATACGCAGTATTTT. It yields the protein CASSPPPRNTDTQYF.

V gene TRBV5-4 combines with J gene TRBJ1-2; D uncertain. Trimming stripped 4 bases from V and 5 bases from J, with 15 bases between. Germline CDR1 SGHNT, CDR2 YYREEE (reference sequence). The CDR3 is made up of 14 amino acids. The CDR3 here is CASSPPAGNYGYTF. For the CDR3, the DNA is TGTGCCAGCAGCCCCCCGGCGGGAAATTATGGCTACACCTTC. The full variable domain, completed using reference TRBV5-4 and TRBJ1-2, is ETGVTQSPTHLIKTRGQQVTLRCSSQSGHNTVSWYQQALGQGPQFIFQYYREEENGRGNFPPRFSGLQFPNYSSELNVNALELDDSALYLCASSPPAGNYGYTFGSGTRLTVV.

This chain connects TRBV6-4 to TRBJ2-3; 11 bases align to TRBD2. Unmatched junction bases numbered 23, after V lost 5 bases and J lost 7 bases. Germline CDR1 reads MRHNA; CDR2 reads SNTAGT. CDR3 size: 20 residues. CDR3 bases: TGTGCCAGCAGTCCTGAAAGGGCTAGCGGGAGGATCAAGTCATCGAATACGCAGTATTTT. Translation: CASSPERASGRIKSSNTQYF.

The chain employs TRBV19 and TRBJ2-1, with 9 bases identical to TRBD2. Per germline, CDR1 LNHDA and CDR2 SQIVND (reference sequence). V shed 5 bases, J shed 7 bases, and the junction held 12 bases outside the gene matches. The CDR3 contains 16 residues. CDR3 in amino acids: CASSAKREVVNNEQFF. The CDR3 region has the DNA TGTGCCAGTAGTGCCAAGCGGGAGGTGGTCAATAATGAGCAGTTCTTC.

The chain combines TRBV4-2 with TRBJ2-2, with TRBD2 matching 7 bases. This CDR3 is 18 amino acids long. The V gene end was trimmed by 0 bases and the J gene end by 3 bases; junction bases not matched to a gene: 10. Germline V gives CDR1 LGHNA, CDR2 YNFKEQ. The CDR3 sequence is CASSQDRRTSGDTGELFF. CDR3 bases: TGTGCCAGCAGCCAAGATAGGAGGACAAGCGGGGACACCGGGGAGCTGTTTTTT.

The gene calls are TRBV7-2 and TRBJ2-1; TRBD1 agrees at 9 bases. V was clipped by 5 bases and J by 8 bases; unmatched bases: 10. This CDR3 has 15 residues. CDR1 and CDR2 (germline): SGHTA, FQGNSA. The CDR3 loop reads CASSPGQGPPHEQFF. The CDR3 nucleotides read TGTGCCAGCAGCCCGGGACAGGGCCCTCCTCATGAGCAGTTCTTC.

J is TRBJ2-6 and V is TRBV15; D is undetermined. V gave up 1 base and J gave up 0 bases, with 13 bases separating them. The CDR3 totals 18 residues. Per germline, CDR1 LNHNV and CDR2 YYDKDF (reference sequence). The CDR3 region has the DNA TGTGCCACCAGCAGAGGATATTTAAGAGCCTCTGGGGCCAACGTCCTGACTTTC. This sequence encodes CATSRGYLRASGANVLTF.

The rearrangement uses TRBV27 and TRBJ2-7; 8 nucleotides line up with TRBD1. The CDR3 totals 14 residues. The germline CDR1 and CDR2 sequences are MNHEY and SMNVEV (reference sequence). V trimming: 2 bases; J trimming: 4 bases; junction bases outside the gene matches: 4. Here the CDR3 DNA reads TGTGCCAGCAGTTTAGGACAGGGACTTTACGAGCAGTACTTC. This codes for CASSLGQGLYEQYF.

CDR3 amino acids: CASSLGPQSDTEAFF. The CDR3 nucleotides are TGTGCCAGCAGCTTGGGCCCCCAATCAGACACTGAAGCTTTCTTT. The rearrangement uses TRBV5-4 and TRBJ1-1; no firm D call. The V and J ends lost 0 bases and 3 bases respectively, with 12 bases between them. The CDR3 spans 15 residues. Germline V gives CDR1 SGHNT, CDR2 YYREEE (reference sequence).

The J gene is TRBJ2-5, the V gene TRBV2; 8 bases line up with TRBD1. Unmatched junction bases numbered 5, after V lost 3 bases and J lost 2 bases. This CDR3 is 15 amino acids long. Germline assignment: CDR1 SNHLY and CDR2 FYNNEI. The CDR3 DNA reads TGTGCCAGCAGTGACCTACAGGGGGTTCAAGAGACCCAGTACTTC. It is translated as CASSDLQGVQETQYF.

This clone has a single count. The rearrangement uses TRBV14 and TRBJ2-7; 9 nucleotides match TRBD2. CDR1 and CDR2 from the germline V gene are SGHDN and FVKESK. With 0 bases clipped from V and 5 bases from J, the junction kept 8 bases outside the gene matches. The CDR3 is 16 amino acids. Written as DNA, the CDR3 is TGTGCCAGCAGCCAAGAGAGATCGGGCGGGAGGGACGAGCAGTACTTC. Its protein is CASSQERSGGRDEQYF. Together with reference TRBV14 and TRBJ2-7, the CDR3 gives the full variable domain: EAGVTQFPSHSVIEKGQTVTLRCDPISGHDNLYWYRRVMGKEIKFLLHFVKESKQDESGMPNNRFLAERTGGTYSTLKVQPAELEDSGVYFCASSQERSGGRDEQYFGPGTRLTVT.

V usage is TRBV28 and J usage is TRBJ1-5; D is perhaps TRBD1 (6 bases). With 5 bases removed from V and 0 bases from J, the gap between germline ends came to 8 bases. Germline V CDR1 and CDR2: MDHEN, SYDVKM. The CDR3 extends over 14 amino acids. The CDR3 spells CASSRTVSNQPQHF. The CDR3 DNA is TGTGCCAGCAGTAGGACAGTTAGCAATCAGCCCCAGCATTTT. Combining the CDR3 with reference TRBV28 and TRBJ1-5 gives the whole variable domain DVKVTQSSRYLVKRTGEKVFLECVQDMDHENMFWYRQDPGLGLRLIYFSYDVKMKEKGDIPEGYSVSREKKERFSLILESASTNQTSMYLCASSRTVSNQPQHFGDGTRLSIL.